What follows describes a single TCR beta chain. This specimen comes from a study of tumor and adjacent non-tumor tissue in lung cancer. No cell sorting was done before RNA was extracted from the tissue. Newly diagnosed lung cancer patients had thoracic surgery in China, August–late 2014, without prior chemotherapy. TCRbeta libraries were built with three rounds of nested PCR, modified from ARM-PCR. TCRdb independently ran MiXCR on the multiplex PCR reads; one entry per CDR3 protein. The sample holds 90,000 or so distinct CDR3 sequences, roughly two thirds seen once. Trimming cost V 6 bases and J 9 bases; bases outside gene matches: 12. Germline lookup yields CDR1 MDHEN and CDR2 SYDVKM. This CDR3 has 17 amino acids.

The sequence was collected from a man in his 70s with non-small cell lung cancer. This chain joins TRBV28 and TRBJ2-1; TRBD2 aligns across 15 bases. Material: lung tumor tissue. DNA for the CDR3: TGTGCCAGCAGCCACCGGACTAGCGGGGGGGCGGGCAGTGAGCAGTTCTTC. Protein product: CASSHRTSGGAGSEQFF.